This T cell receptor (beta chain) was captured in a study of cytomegalovirus exposure and HLA in healthy donors. Overall study context: The same platform as the roughly 670 first-cohort repertoires was used for the 90 to 150 validation repertoires, a later analysis reported.

A remark on this clone: Its antigen is unknown.

TCRdb's copy holds only in-frame clones and misses some; the assay was immunoSEQ multiplex PCR. The table has approximately 260,000 clones, approximately 83% seen once; the top ten hold 1%. The donors were part of the validation cohort of more than 90 subjects. That cohort was separate from the first cohort, which comprised 500 to 700 subjects. General study points: There were three CMV-associated chains whose specificity for CMV antigens was confirmed in vitro.

Trimming took off 0 bases at V and 2 bases at J, with 11 bases between the two ends. This CDR3 is built from 15 residues. The germline V gene encodes CDR1 KGHSH and CDR2 LQKENI. The chain couples TRBV18 to TRBJ2-7; D not resolved. The sequenced sample was PBMCs. The receptor comes from a woman between 18 and 29 years old in good health and CMV-seronegative. CDR3 DNA sequence: TGTGCCAGCTCACCACCGGGCCAGCCCACCTACGAGCAGTACTTC. Translation gives CASSPPGQPTYEQYF.